These 28 T cell receptor beta chains came from one sample sequenced in a study of metastatic and nonmetastatic thyroid tumors. Thyroid surgery took place with no prior treatment in any patient. TCRdb recomputed clones from the PCR reads via MiXCR. This table has several thousand clones, around 30% appearing once. Sequenced: tumor tissue. All receptors come from a female donor with papillary thyroid cancer or a benign thyroid nodule (not recorded which). Some clones in this sample may be carry-over from other donors' samples.

The rearrangement uses TRBV6-1 and TRBJ2-3; possibly TRBD1 or TRBD2 for D (5 bases each). V lost 6 bases, J lost 1 base, and 17 bases lay in between. The CDR3 extends over 16 amino acids. Looked up from germline, CDR1 is MNHNS and CDR2 is SASEGT. This CDR3 is CASRGRLPGRTDTQYF. As DNA, the CDR3 is TGTGCCAGCAGGGGAAGACTACCAGGGCGCACAGATACGCAGTATTTT.

This clone showed up just once. This chain uses TRBV4-2 with TRBJ2-5, with a possible D match to TRBD2 (6 bases). V dropped 4 bases and J dropped 5 bases, with 20 bases sitting between them. Germline CDR1 reads LGHNA; CDR2 reads YNFKEQ. This CDR3 comprises 16 residues. Here the CDR3 reads CASSPLGGTPYETQYF. CDR3 DNA: TGTGCCAGCAGCCCTTTGGGGGGAACTCCCTATGAGACCCAGTACTTC.

CDR3 bases: TGTGCCAGCTCTGACAGGGGGCTGAAGACCCAGTACTTC. It translates to CASSDRGLKTQYF. The J gene is TRBJ2-5, the V gene TRBV6-1; 10 bases align to TRBD1. V dropped 8 bases and J dropped 6; count of bases not matched to a gene: 6. Germline CDR1 and CDR2: MNHNS and SASEGT. The CDR3 length is 13 residues.

This clone was recorded a few times. This rearrangement joins TRBV2 to TRBJ2-7; a possible D gene is TRBD1 (5 bases). The CDR3 spans 13 residues. V dropped 7 bases and J dropped 3 bases, with 13 bases sitting between them. CDR1 is SNHLY and CDR2 is FYNNEI in the germline V gene. The CDR3 region has the DNA TGTGCCAGCAAACAGGATCCATTCTACGAGCAGTACTTC. It translates to CASKQDPFYEQYF.

J is TRBJ2-7 and V is TRBV7-8, with D tentatively TRBD1 or TRBD2 (6 bases each). Germline CDR1 reads SGHVS; CDR2 reads FQNEAQ. Trimming pared 5 bases from V and 6 bases from J, leaving 17 bases between. The CDR3 contains 14 residues. The CDR3, as DNA: TGTGCCAGCAGCGGTGGGGGGCCGACGGTCGAGCAGTACTTC. Residues: CASSGGGPTVEQYF.

This clone has just a few counts. This chain links TRBV6-6 with TRBJ2-1; TRBD2 matches at 7 bases. The germline CDR1 and CDR2 sequences are MNHNY and SVGAGI (reference sequence). Trimming took 0 bases from V and 6 from J; bases not matched to a gene: 8. The CDR3 length is 16 residues. CDR3 DNA: TGTGCCAGCAGTTACTCCGGGACTACTTGGGGCAATGAGCAGTTCTTC. Translating gives CASSYSGTTWGNEQFF.

V is TRBV24-1 and J is TRBJ1-2, with D uncertain. The V gene's germline CDR1 is KGHDR and CDR2 SFDVKD. The CDR3 length is 8 residues. V lost 7 bases to trimming and J lost 8 bases, with 1 base between them. Written as DNA, the CDR3 is TGTGCCACCAGGGGCTACACCTTC. This translates into CATRGYTF.

This clone has only a few counts. The rearrangement links TRBV6-1 to TRBJ1-6, with no clear D. This CDR3 contains 13 residues. Germline CDR1 reads MNHNS; CDR2 reads SASEGT. Trimming stripped 10 bases from V and 9 bases from J, with 16 bases between. CDR3 region: CATTVGWGSPLHF. The CDR3 bases are TGTGCCACTACCGTGGGGTGGGGTTCACCCCTCCACTTT.

The rearrangement links TRBV11-2 to TRBJ2-2; TRBD2 matches 10 bases. The CDR3 has 19 residues. The V gene's germline CDR1 is SGHAT and CDR2 FQNNGV. Trimming took 4 bases from V and 1 from J; bases not matched to a gene: 12. CDR3 in DNA: TGTGCCAGCAGCTCCCGGGGACTAGCGTTTCAACAGAACACCGGGGAGCTGTTTTTT. Amino acid sequence: CASSSRGLAFQQNTGELFF.

This clone was picked up a small number of times. The V gene is TRBV20-1, the J gene TRBJ2-3, with no clear D. CDR3 length: 12 amino acids. Trimming stripped 5 bases from V and 4 bases from J, with 10 bases between. Per the germline V gene, CDR1 is DFQATT and CDR2 is SNEGSKA (reference sequence). The CDR3 spells CSAPLWADTQYF. The DNA of the CDR3 is TGCAGTGCTCCCCTATGGGCAGATACGCAGTATTTT.

This clone was observed a handful of times. This chain uses TRBV7-3 with TRBJ2-1; the match to TRBD1 covers 10 bases. The CDR3 extends over 16 amino acids. The V gene end was trimmed by 4 bases and the J gene end by 6 bases; junction bases not matched to a gene: 9. CDR1 is SGHTA and CDR2 is FQGTGA in the germline V gene. In DNA, the CDR3 is TGTGCCAGCAGCTCGAGACAGGGGGCCAGCGGCAATGAGCAGTTCTTC. It encodes CASSSRQGASGNEQFF.

This clone has more than one count but fewer than ten. This rearrangement joins TRBV20-1 to TRBJ2-7; 9 bases line up with TRBD1. CDR3 length: 15 amino acids. The germline V gene encodes CDR1 DFQATT and CDR2 SNEGSKA (reference sequence). The ends lost 5 bases at V and 0 bases at J; junction bases unmatched: 8. This CDR3 reads CSAGAPGQGSYEQYF. The CDR3 DNA follows: TGCAGTGCTGGGGCCCCGGGACAGGGCTCCTACGAGCAGTACTTC.

The rearrangement links TRBV7-9 to TRBJ2-2; D gene unclear. CDR1 and CDR2 from the germline V gene are SEHNR and FQNEAQ (reference sequence). The ends were cut back, 3 bases at V and 7 bases at J, with 15 bases in the middle. CDR3 size: 15 residues. The CDR3 DNA sequence: TGTGCCAGCAGCTTCGATGGGTTAAGTGGCGGGGAGCTGTTTTTT. Encoded protein: CASSFDGLSGGELFF.

The sample holds a few counts of this clone. CDR3 protein: CASSDGVNYEQYF. The CDR3 DNA sequence: TGTGCCAGTAGCGACGGCGTTAACTACGAGCAGTACTTC. V and J are TRBV19 and TRBJ2-7; D ambiguous. This CDR3 is 13 amino acids long. Germline-derived CDR1 and CDR2 are LNHDA and SQIVND (reference sequence). V was pared by 6 bases and J by 3 bases, with 12 bases between. Supplemented by reference TRBV19 and TRBJ2-7, the full variable domain reads DGGITQSPKYLFRKEGQNVTLSCEQNLNHDAMYWYRQDPGQGLRLIYYSQIVNDFQKGDIAEGYSVSREKKESFPLTVTSAQKNPTAFYLCASSDGVNYEQYFGPGTRLTVT.

In its sample, this clone was seen many times. Being one base from a much bigger clone, this may be a read error. The sample has other DNA sequences that encode this CDR3 too. This chain joins TRBV9 and TRBJ2-3; D not resolved. Per germline, CDR1 SGDLS and CDR2 YYNGEE. CDR3 length: 13 amino acids. The CDR3 DNA sequence: TGCGCCAGCAGCGTCTACGGCACAGATACGCAGTATTTT. Amino acid sequence: CASSVYGTDTQYF.

The chain uses TRBV7-2 and TRBJ1-6; D perhaps matches TRBD1 (6 bases). Germline CDR1 and CDR2: SGHTA and FQGNSA. V lost 2 bases and J 5 bases, leaving 10 bases between the germline ends. The CDR3 has 15 amino acids. CDR3 residues: CASSLRGPHNSPLHF. CDR3 DNA sequence: TGTGCCAGCAGCTTACGGGGGCCCCATAATTCACCCCTCCACTTT.

V usage is TRBV6-1 and J usage is TRBJ1-1, with 7 bases fitting TRBD1. CDR1 and CDR2 (germline): MNHNS, SASEGT. Unmatched junction bases numbered 3, after V lost 4 bases and J lost 1 base. This CDR3 is built from 14 residues. The CDR3 DNA reads TGTGCCAGCAGTGCCTGGACAGGGAACACTGAAGCTTTCTTT. It specifies CASSAWTGNTEAFF.

This clone was seen many times. This chain links TRBV2 with TRBJ2-7; perhaps TRBD2 as D (7 bases). The CDR3 totals 14 residues. Germline lookup yields CDR1 SNHLY and CDR2 FYNNEI. The V end lost 5 bases, the J end lost 2 bases, and 13 bases lay between the germline ends. CDR3 nucleotide sequence: TGTGCCAGCAGTAGGGGGGGTTATACCTACGAGCAGTACTTC. As protein: CASSRGGYTYEQYF.

By sample share, this clone is large. V is TRBV6-1 and J is TRBJ1-3; 7 bases match TRBD1. The CDR3 spans 17 residues. Trimming removed 6 bases from V and 4 bases from J; junction bases left unmatched: 15. Germline V gives CDR1 MNHNS, CDR2 SASEGT. The CDR3 spells CASSPQPQGRPGNTIYF. The CDR3 DNA follows: TGTGCCAGCAGCCCTCAACCACAGGGGAGGCCCGGAAACACCATATATTTT.

The rearrangement links TRBV7-2 to TRBJ1-1, with a tentative D call TRBD1 (5 bases). The CDR3 is made up of 13 amino acids. Trimming took off 7 bases at V and 5 bases at J, with 14 bases between the two ends. The germline V gene has CDR1 SGHTA and CDR2 FQGNSA. The CDR3: CASTKGTWTEAFF. CDR3 nucleotides: TGTGCCAGCACCAAAGGGACGTGGACTGAAGCTTTCTTT.

The V gene is TRBV6-1, the J gene TRBJ1-2; 9 bases line up with TRBD1. Germline-derived CDR1 and CDR2 are MNHNS and SASEGT. The CDR3 runs 16 residues. Trimming at V came to 2 bases and at J to 8 bases, leaving 12 bases not matched to a gene. CDR3 protein: CASSENGQGRLSGYTF. As DNA, the CDR3 is TGTGCCAGCAGTGAAAACGGACAGGGGCGGTTGAGCGGCTACACCTTC.

This chain links TRBV12-3 or TRBV12-4 with TRBJ1-1; tentatively, D is TRBD1 (5 bases). V lost 6 bases and J 1 base, leaving 18 bases between the germline ends. CDR3 length equals 16 residues. The CDR3 loop is CASSLLVGQGNTEAFF. The CDR3, as DNA: TGTGCCAGCAGCTTACTAGTTGGCCAGGGGAACACTGAAGCTTTCTTT.

This clone was picked up a small number of times. It may be a read error: a sequence one base away is much more abundant. This sample also contains other DNA sequences that code for the same CDR3. The chain is built from TRBV5-1 and TRBJ1-1; 7 nucleotides agree with TRBD1. This CDR3 is 13 amino acids long. The trim removed 0 bases at V and 11 bases at J, leaving 7 bases unmatched. Germline-derived CDR1 and CDR2 are SGHRS and YFSETQ. The CDR3 nucleotides are TGCGCCAGCAGCTTGGATGGACAGGTTGAGGCTTTCTTT. Its protein is CASSLDGQVEAFF.

The chain carries TRBV20-1 and TRBJ1-5; D possibly corresponds to TRBD1 (5 bases). The length of the CDR3 is 13 residues. Germline V gives CDR1 DFQATT, CDR2 SNEGSKA (reference sequence). The V end lost 3 bases, the J end lost 5 bases, and 11 bases lay between the germline ends. The CDR3 region is CSASPQQDQPQHF. The CDR3 nucleotides read TGCAGTGCTAGCCCCCAACAGGATCAGCCCCAGCATTTT.

Sample share makes this clone medium-sized. The genes are TRBV5-1 and TRBJ2-6; tentatively, D is TRBD2 (6 bases). Germline CDR1 reads SGHRS; CDR2 reads YFSETQ. Trimming shortened V by 0 bases and J by 1 base, and 8 bases separated the two germline ends. The CDR3 sequence is 16 residues long. CDR3 DNA sequence: TGCGCCAGCAGCTTGGGGGGGGAGTCTGGGGCCAACGTCCTGACTTTC. This gives the protein CASSLGGESGANVLTF.

This clone has just a few counts. The chain has TRBV6-1 and TRBJ2-7; the match to TRBD2 covers 9 bases. Trimming took 5 bases from V and 1 from J; bases not matched to a gene: 6. From germline, CDR1 is MNHNS and CDR2 SASEGT. This CDR3 contains 15 residues. The CDR3 loop is CASSPTAGGSYEQYF. As DNA, the CDR3 is TGTGCCAGCAGTCCGACGGCGGGAGGGTCCTACGAGCAGTACTTC.

The chain carries TRBV5-8 and TRBJ1-1; 9 bases align to TRBD1. This CDR3 comprises 16 residues. V dropped 4 bases and J dropped 2; count of bases not matched to a gene: 9. Germline CDR1 reads SGHTS; CDR2 reads YDEGEE. The CDR3 bases are TGTGCCAGCAGCCTAATGACAGGGGGGGGAAACACTGAAGCTTTCTTT. It yields the protein CASSLMTGGGNTEAFF.

Worth noting for this clone: Other DNA sequences within the sample encode an identical CDR3. The chain combines TRBV6-2 or TRBV6-3 with TRBJ1-2, with 7 bases aligning to TRBD1. CDR3 size: 13 residues. Germline lookup yields CDR1 MNHEY and CDR2 SVGEGT. J lost 4 bases, V lost 5 bases, and 4 bases had no gene match. The CDR3 loop is CASSDRDSYGYTF. CDR3 DNA sequence: TGTGCCAGCAGTGACCGGGACAGCTATGGCTACACCTTC.